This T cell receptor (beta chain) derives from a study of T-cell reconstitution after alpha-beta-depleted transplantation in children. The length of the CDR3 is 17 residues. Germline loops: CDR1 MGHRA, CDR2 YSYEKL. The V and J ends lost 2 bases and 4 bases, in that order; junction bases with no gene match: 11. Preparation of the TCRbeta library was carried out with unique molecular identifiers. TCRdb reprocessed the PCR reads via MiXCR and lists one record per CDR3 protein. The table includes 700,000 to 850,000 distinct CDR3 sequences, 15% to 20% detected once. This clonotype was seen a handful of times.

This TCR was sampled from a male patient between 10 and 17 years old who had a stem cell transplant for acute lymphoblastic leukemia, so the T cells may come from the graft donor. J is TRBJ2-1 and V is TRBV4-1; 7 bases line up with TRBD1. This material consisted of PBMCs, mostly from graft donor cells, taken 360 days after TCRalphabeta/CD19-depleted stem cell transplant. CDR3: CASSQPTGQPTYNEQFF. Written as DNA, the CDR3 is TGCGCCAGCAGCCAACCGACGGGACAGCCGACTTACAATGAGCAGTTCTTC.